The clone carrying this TCR beta chain is a singleton in its sample. What it binds is not known. Generated by immunoSEQ multiplex PCR, the TCRdb table keeps only in-frame clones and is missing some. The sample has about 130,000 clones; about 92% are singletons. V shed 5 bases and J shed 9 bases, with 7 bases lying between them. The CDR3 is 11 amino acids. Germline CDR1 reads MNHEY; CDR2 reads SVGAGI. This specimen belongs to a study of graft-versus-host responses after intestinal transplantation. Overall study context: Anti-thymocyte globulin was used for induction in all recipients, who then took tacrolimus and steroids for approximately 3 years. Broader study findings: Allografts from individuals with graft-donor T cell macrochimerism displayed high graft-versus-host to host-versus-graft clonal ratios. Researchers found peak circulating GvH clone levels linked to early post-transplant HvG declines.

The rearrangement joins TRBV6-5 to TRBJ2-2; D not resolved. Sequencing used unstimulated CD4+ T cells sorted from spleen or lymph node cells, obtained before intestinal transplant. The source of this sequence is a human donor who received an intestinal transplant. DNA for the CDR3: TGTGCCAGCAGTGAAAAGCGGGAGCTGTTTTTT. Residues: CASSEKRELFF.